This T cell receptor (beta chain) was sequenced in a study of blood T cell repertoires in COVID-19. Across the study: Sample material is recorded as cDNA or gDNA derived from T cells, B-cell-depleted T cells, or PBMCs.

Germline lookup yields CDR1 LNHDA and CDR2 SQIVND (reference sequence). The V gene end was trimmed by 10 bases and the J gene end by 7 bases; junction bases not matched to a gene: 10. The CDR3 extends over 14 amino acids. How the authors handled the data: Researchers report that nucleated cell counts were estimated from reference gene primer amplification. The method was immunoSEQ multiplex PCR; TCRdb's version includes in-frame clones alone and lacks a portion of them. V, J and clone size reflect that table, while D and trimming were determined from the DNA. Here the sample spans over 300,000 clones, nearly 90% being singletons.

The sequencing input was peripheral blood. The chain couples TRBV19 to TRBJ2-2; 9 bases are shared with TRBD1. The source of this sequence is a man between 18 and 29 years old with active or convalescent COVID-19. CDR3 coding DNA: TGTGCCACCGACACAGGGGGCCTTGGCGGGGAGCTGTTTTTT. Translation gives CATDTGGLGGELFF.